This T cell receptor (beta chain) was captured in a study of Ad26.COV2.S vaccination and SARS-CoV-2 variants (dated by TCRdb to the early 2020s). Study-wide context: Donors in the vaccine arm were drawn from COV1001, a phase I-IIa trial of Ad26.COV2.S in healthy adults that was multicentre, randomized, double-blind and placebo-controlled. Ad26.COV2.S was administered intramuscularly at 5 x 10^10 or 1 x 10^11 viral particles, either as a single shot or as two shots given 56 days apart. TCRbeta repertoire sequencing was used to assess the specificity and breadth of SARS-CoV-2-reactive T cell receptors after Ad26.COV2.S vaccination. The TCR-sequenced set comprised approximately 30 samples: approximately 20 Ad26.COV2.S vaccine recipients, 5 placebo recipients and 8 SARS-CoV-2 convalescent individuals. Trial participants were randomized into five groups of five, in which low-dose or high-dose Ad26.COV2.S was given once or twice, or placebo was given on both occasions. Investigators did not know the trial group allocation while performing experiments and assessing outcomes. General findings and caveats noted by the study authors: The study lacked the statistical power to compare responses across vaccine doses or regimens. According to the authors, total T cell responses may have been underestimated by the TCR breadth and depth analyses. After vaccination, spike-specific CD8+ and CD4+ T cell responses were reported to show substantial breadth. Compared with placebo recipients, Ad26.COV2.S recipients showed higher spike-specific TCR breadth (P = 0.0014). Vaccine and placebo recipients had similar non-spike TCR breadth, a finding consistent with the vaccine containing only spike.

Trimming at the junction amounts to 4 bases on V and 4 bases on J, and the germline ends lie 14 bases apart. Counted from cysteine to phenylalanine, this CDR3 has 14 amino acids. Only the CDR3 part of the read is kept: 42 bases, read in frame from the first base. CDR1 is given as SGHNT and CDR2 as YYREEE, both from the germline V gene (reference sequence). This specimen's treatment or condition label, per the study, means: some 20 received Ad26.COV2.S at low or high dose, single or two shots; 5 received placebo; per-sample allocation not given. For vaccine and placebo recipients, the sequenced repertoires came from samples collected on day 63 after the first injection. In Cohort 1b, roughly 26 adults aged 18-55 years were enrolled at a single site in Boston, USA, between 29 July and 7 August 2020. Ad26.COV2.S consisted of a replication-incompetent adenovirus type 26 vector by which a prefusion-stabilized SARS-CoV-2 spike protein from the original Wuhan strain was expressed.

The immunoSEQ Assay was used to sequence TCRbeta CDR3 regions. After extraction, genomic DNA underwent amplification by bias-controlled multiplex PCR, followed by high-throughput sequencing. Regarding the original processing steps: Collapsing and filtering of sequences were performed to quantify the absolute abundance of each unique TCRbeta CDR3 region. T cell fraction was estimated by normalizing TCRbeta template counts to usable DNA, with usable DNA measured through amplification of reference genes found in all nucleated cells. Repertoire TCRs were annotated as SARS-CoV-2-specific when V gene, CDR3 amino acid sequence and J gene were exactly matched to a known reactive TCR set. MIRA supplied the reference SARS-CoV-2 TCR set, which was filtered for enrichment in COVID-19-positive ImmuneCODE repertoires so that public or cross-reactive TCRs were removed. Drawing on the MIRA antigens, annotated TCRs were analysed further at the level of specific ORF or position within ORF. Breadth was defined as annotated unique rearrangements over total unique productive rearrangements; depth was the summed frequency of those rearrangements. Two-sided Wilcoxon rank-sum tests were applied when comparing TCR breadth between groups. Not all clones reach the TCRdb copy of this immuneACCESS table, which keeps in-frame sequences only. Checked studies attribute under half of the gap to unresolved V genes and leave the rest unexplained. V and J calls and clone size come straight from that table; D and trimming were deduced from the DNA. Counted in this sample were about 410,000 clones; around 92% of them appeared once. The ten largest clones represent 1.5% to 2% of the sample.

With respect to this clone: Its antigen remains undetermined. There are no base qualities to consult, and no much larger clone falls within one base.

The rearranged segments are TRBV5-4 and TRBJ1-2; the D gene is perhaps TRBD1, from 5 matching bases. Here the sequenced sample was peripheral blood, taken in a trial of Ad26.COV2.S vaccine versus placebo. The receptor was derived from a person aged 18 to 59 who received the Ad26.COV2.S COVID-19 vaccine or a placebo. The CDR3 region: CASSPTGRSYGYTF. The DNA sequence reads TGTGCCAGCAGCCCCACGGGGCGTAGCTATGGCTACACCTTC.